A selection of T cell receptor beta chains follows, all from one sample in a study of CXCR3-negative and CXCR3-positive naive CD8 T cells. TCRdb reprocessed the 5' RACE reads and keeps a single row for each CDR3 protein, giving no DNA. This listing includes fewer than 55,000 distinct CDR3 sequences. The source material was naive CXCR3- CD8+ T cells from blood. The receptors come from a human donor in good health. Some clones in this sample may be carry-over from other donors' samples. Both conserved end residues are part of each CDR3. Not every row has a clone size; where given, it reads once, few, many or a size class.

v_gene,j_gene,abundance,CDR3aa
TRBV6-4,TRBJ2-2,NA,CASSPTMGSDTGELFF
TRBV20-1,TRBJ1-1,NA,CSARGLWAEAFF
TRBV19,TRBJ2-1,NA,CASSSLLAGVGEQFF
TRBV29-1,TRBJ2-3,NA,CSVSGGSASTDTQYF
TRBV6-6,TRBJ2-1,NA,CASSSHRASGRDNEQFF
TRBV9,TRBJ2-1,NA,CASSPIARNEQFF
TRBV5-1,TRBJ2-5,NA,CASSYRVKETQYF
TRBV29-1,TRBJ1-2,NA,CSVPETGDYGYTF
TRBV4-2,TRBJ1-2,NA,CASSQETRGGYTF
TRBV5-6,TRBJ1-1,NA,CASSLADRDGTEAFF
TRBV13,TRBJ1-1,NA,CASSSNQRSEAFF
TRBV12-3/TRBV12-4,TRBJ2-1,NA,CASSPGLVGEQFF
TRBV6-4,TRBJ2-2,NA,CASSRTNTGELFF
TRBV7-9,TRBJ2-5,NA,CASSPLDSEETQYF
TRBV30,TRBJ1-1,NA,CAGGVSAEAFF
TRBV19,TRBJ2-2,NA,CASSPGQNTGELFF
TRBV10-1,TRBJ2-3,NA,CASSELAGGPDTQYF
TRBV7-9,TRBJ1-1,NA,CASSRQGQGAVSSAEAFF
TRBV29-1,TRBJ2-7,NA,CSVDGGTQVYEQYF
TRBV28,TRBJ2-1,NA,CASSLAAPLEQFF
TRBV19,TRBJ2-3,NA,CASKGLLRTDTQYF
TRBV12-3/TRBV12-4,TRBJ2-3,NA,CASSRLDTQYF
TRBV29-1,TRBJ1-2,NA,CSVLGQGRGYTF
TRBV6-2/TRBV6-3,TRBJ2-2,medium-sized,CASSGALAGELFF
TRBV6-2/TRBV6-3,TRBJ2-1,NA,CASSYVGAPLDEQFF
TRBV15,TRBJ2-7,NA,CATSSPDRDGEQYF
TRBV5-1,TRBJ1-1,NA,CASRYPTMEVDTEAFF
TRBV29-1,TRBJ1-5,NA,CSAWTGASNQPQHF
TRBV21-1,TRBJ2-7,NA,CASILSDSPADYEQYF
TRBV6-2/TRBV6-3,TRBJ2-2,NA,CASTTGTGTNAGELFF
TRBV18,TRBJ2-1,NA,CASSPTISGSFEQFF
TRBV6-4,TRBJ2-2,NA,CASSDSGHTGELFF
TRBV7-9,TRBJ2-1,NA,CASSLGLALNEQFF
TRBV27,TRBJ1-5,NA,CASSPGTASGPQHF
TRBV4-1,TRBJ2-3,NA,CASSQKAGGYTDTQYF
TRBV20-1,TRBJ2-7,NA,CSARDLGGLSYEQYF
TRBV5-1,TRBJ2-1,NA,CASSLYRAVGDNEQFF
TRBV10-3,TRBJ2-7,NA,CAISAGTGARVYEQYF
TRBV4-3,TRBJ2-6,NA,CASSVDRGAGANVLTF
TRBV29-1,TRBJ2-7,NA,CSVETSGGLISYEQYF
TRBV12-3/TRBV12-4,TRBJ2-7,NA,CASSLAGTSGAGQYF
TRBV9,TRBJ1-1,NA,CASSGTGQNTEAFF
TRBV3-1,TRBJ2-7,NA,CASSQGAGTGPYEQYF
TRBV4-1,TRBJ1-1,NA,CASSIPGPNTEAFF
TRBV5-1,TRBJ2-1,NA,CASSPGTEGIYEQFF
TRBV27,TRBJ2-2,NA,CASSLWQGAGELFF
TRBV29-1,TRBJ2-2,NA,CSLRTKTGELFF
TRBV30,TRBJ2-7,NA,CAWSWSEAYEQYF
TRBV28,TRBJ2-1,NA,CASSSRGGSSYNEQFF
TRBV4-3,TRBJ1-5,NA,CASSQDRVESNQPQHF
TRBV7-6,TRBJ2-1,medium-sized,CATSSEGRPYNEQFF
TRBV12-3/TRBV12-4,TRBJ1-6,NA,CASSEDSRPLHF
TRBV6-6,TRBJ1-6,NA,CASSSLGQGISPLHF
TRBV29-1,TRBJ2-2,NA,CSVHGVSTGELFF